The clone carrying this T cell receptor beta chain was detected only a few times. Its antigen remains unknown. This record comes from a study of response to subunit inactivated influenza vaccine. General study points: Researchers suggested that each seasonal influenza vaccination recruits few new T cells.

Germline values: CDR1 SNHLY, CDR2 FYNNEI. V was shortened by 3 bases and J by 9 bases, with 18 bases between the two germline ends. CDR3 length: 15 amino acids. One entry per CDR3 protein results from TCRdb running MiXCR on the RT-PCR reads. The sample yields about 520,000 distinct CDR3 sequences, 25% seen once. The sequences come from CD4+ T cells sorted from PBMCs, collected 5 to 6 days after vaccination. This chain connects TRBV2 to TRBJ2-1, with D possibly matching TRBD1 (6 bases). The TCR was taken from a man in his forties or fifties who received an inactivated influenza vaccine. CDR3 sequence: CASSEGSQGWSEQFF. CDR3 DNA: TGTGCCAGCAGTGAGGGATCACAGGGTTGGAGTGAGCAGTTCTTC.